This T cell receptor (beta chain) was identified in a study of T cells in Graves' hyperthyroidism and ophthalmopathy. Study-wide results and limits: Appearing also in blood were most of the thyroid clonotypes expanded above 0.001.

This clonotype was detected many times. Its antigen is still unknown. The CDR3 runs 15 residues. V lost 5 bases and J lost 7; bases outside the gene matches: 7. The investigators amplified TCR beta CDR3 regions from RNA transcripts. The primer set for the first-round RT-PCR of the TCR CDR3 was HTBI. TCRdb reanalysed the multiplex PCR reads using MiXCR and keeps one entry per CDR3 protein. The data contain 600,000 to 700,000 distinct CDR3 sequences, approximately 14% of them singletons. The genes are TRBV12-3 or TRBV12-4 and TRBJ1-6, with 8 bases matching TRBD1. This receptor was identified in a woman aged 40 to 49 with Graves' ophthalmopathy. The sample consisted of blood. The DNA of the CDR3 is TGTGCCAGCAGTACCGGACAGGGCAAAAATTCACCCCTCCACTTT. Translating it yields CASSTGQGKNSPLHF.